The present T cell receptor (beta chain) was sequenced within a study of blood T cell repertoires in COVID-19. Study background: From the United States, Italy and Spain came samples of acute and convalescent COVID-19. T cells, B-cell-depleted T cells, or PBMCs supplied cDNA or gDNA.

Germline V CDR1 and CDR2: SGHVT, SQSDAQ. The CDR3 is made up of 15 amino acids. V lost 6 bases to trimming and J lost 0 bases, with 12 bases between them. In the study's own analysis: From reference gene primer amplification, estimates of nucleated cell counts were derived. The table came from immunoSEQ multiplex PCR; TCRdb's copy has only in-frame clones and leaves some out. D and trimming come from the DNA, and the V and J calls and clone size come from that table. The table includes 160,000 or so clones, around 84% detected once. This clone was found a few times. V usage is TRBV7-4 and J usage is TRBJ1-3; no reliable D call. Material for sequencing was peripheral blood. The receptor was derived from a woman between 45 and 60 years old with acute or convalescent COVID-19. The CDR3 DNA follows: TGTGCCAGCAGGGAAATTCGGAGCTCTGGAAACACCATATATTTT. It yields the protein CASREIRSSGNTIYF.